The next 10 T cell receptor beta chains were all read from a single sample in a study of shared clonotypes between healthy human individuals. Some clones are missing from TCRdb's copy, which holds only in-frame ones; the method was immunoSEQ multiplex PCR. The table lists millions of clones, 85% to 95% of them singletons. Specimen: naive CD4+ T cells sorted from blood. Subset denoted: CD45RA+ positively selected. The receptors were gathered from a man aged 18 to 30 in good health.

V usage is TRBV4-3 and J usage is TRBJ1-6; no clear D gene. Germline V CDR1 and CDR2: LGHNA, YSLEER. The CDR3 covers 18 residues. The V gene lost 0 bases and the J gene lost 5 bases, with 17 bases spanning the gap. The CDR3 loop is CASSQEISYLNDNSPLHF. CDR3 coding DNA: TGCGCCAGCAGCCAAGAGATCTCTTATCTTAACGATAATTCACCCCTCCACTTT.

To note about this clone: Different DNA sequences within this sample yield the same CDR3. The DNA for the CDR3 is TGCGCCAGCAGCCAAGGACTAGCGGAGACCCAGTACTTC. Protein product: CASSQGLAETQYF. V usage is TRBV4-1 and J usage is TRBJ2-5; 8 nucleotides align to TRBD2. The trim removed 1 base at V and 5 bases at J, leaving 0 bases unmatched. The CDR3 loop spans 13 amino acids. Per germline, CDR1 MGHRA and CDR2 YSYEKL.

This chain joins TRBV6-1 and TRBJ1-4; D is unresolved. Per the germline V gene, CDR1 is MNHNS and CDR2 is SASEGT. Trimming pared 1 base from V and 7 bases from J, leaving 16 bases between. The CDR3 length is 16 residues. CDR3 region: CASSEVGWGGGEKLFF. CDR3 DNA sequence: TGTGCCAGCAGTGAAGTGGGATGGGGAGGAGGTGAAAAACTGTTTTTT.

The chain recombines TRBV2 with TRBJ1-1, with 7 bases fitting TRBD1. CDR1 and CDR2 (germline): SNHLY, FYNNEI. V gave up 4 bases and J gave up 4 bases; unmatched junction bases: 6. This CDR3 is built from 14 residues. This CDR3 is CASSVGGKVTEAFF. CDR3 nucleotides: TGTGCCAGCAGTGTAGGGGGCAAAGTCACTGAAGCTTTCTTT.

The gene calls are TRBV5-6 and TRBJ1-2, with 7 bases identical to TRBD1. CDR1 and CDR2 from the germline V gene are SGHDT and YYEEEE. The CDR3 runs to 12 residues. V was pared by 0 bases and J by 11 bases, with 4 bases of the junction left unmatched. CDR3: CASSLVDREYTF. The CDR3 DNA reads TGTGCCAGCAGCTTGGTCGACAGGGAGTACACCTTC.

The CDR3, as DNA: TGTGCCAGCAGCCGTAGGGCGGGGTACGGCTACACCTTC. Its translation is CASSRRAGYGYTF. The J gene is TRBJ1-2, the V gene TRBV11-1, with D unclear. This CDR3 region has 13 residues. CDR1 SGHAT and CDR2 FQDESV come from the germline V gene (reference sequence). V was trimmed by 5 bases and J by 8 bases, leaving 15 bases between them.

Concerning this clone: A junction boundary mismatches the germline segment, possibly from a read error. The chain carries TRBV30 and TRBJ2-7; D perhaps matches TRBD2 (7 bases). This CDR3 region has 11 residues. Germline V gene sequence: CDR1 GTSNPN, CDR2 SVGIG (reference sequence). DNA of the CDR3: TGTGCCTGGAACTCGGGGGGCGGATTTCACTTC. It translates to CAWNSGGGFHF.

This rearrangement joins TRBV30 to TRBJ1-5; possibly TRBD1 for D (6 bases). V was trimmed by 4 bases and J by 5 bases, leaving 15 bases between them. The CDR3 is made up of 14 amino acids. In germline, CDR1 is GTSNPN, CDR2 SVGIG (reference sequence). The CDR3 sequence: CAWKDWAGDQPQHF. The CDR3 nucleotides read TGTGCCTGGAAAGATTGGGCAGGGGATCAGCCCCAGCATTTT.

V is TRBV19 and J is TRBJ2-3; D is perhaps TRBD2 (6 bases). Germline V gene lookup returns CDR1 LNHDA and CDR2 SQIVND (reference sequence). The CDR3 contains 15 residues. V shed 5 bases and J shed 4 bases, with 16 bases lying between them. Here the CDR3 reads CASSAPGEAADTQYF. CDR3 in DNA: TGTGCCAGTAGTGCTCCGGGGGAGGCGGCAGATACGCAGTATTTT.

This clone was seen only once. J is TRBJ1-2 and V is TRBV2, with TRBD1 matching 7 bases. The V segment lost 6 bases and the J segment 6 bases; nucleotides outside the gene matches: 4. CDR3 size: 12 residues. Per germline, CDR1 SNHLY and CDR2 FYNNEI. The DNA for the CDR3 is TGTGCCAGCAGCCTGACAGGGAATGGCTACACCTTC. As protein: CASSLTGNGYTF.